Each of the 4 T cell receptor beta chains below was sequenced from the same sample in a study of vaccination and CD4 T cells after COVID-19. Time point specified: late sampling 161 to 241 days after vaccination in a few convalescent patients. TCRdb processed the PCR reads anew with MiXCR; each CDR3 protein has one entry. The sample contains some 33,000 distinct CDR3 sequences, 36% of which appear only once. The starting material was CD4+ T cells from blood, obtained about 7 months after SARS-CoV-2 vaccination. The receptors were sampled from a human donor who had recovered from COVID-19.

In nucleotides, the CDR3 is TGTGCCAGCAGCGAAGGTAGCGAGAACATCTACGAGCAGTACTTC. As protein: CASSEGSENIYEQYF. The J gene is TRBJ2-7, the V gene TRBV21-1; the D call TRBD2 from the table was never checked on the DNA. TRBV21-1 is flagged as a pseudogene. The CDR3 is 15 amino acids.

This clonotype showed up just a few times. V usage is TRBV20-1 and J usage is TRBJ1-5; D is uncertain. Germline CDR1 reads DFQATT; CDR2 reads SNEGSKA (reference sequence). This CDR3 comprises 16 residues. Deletions cut 3 bases from V and 1 base from J, with 16 bases between. CDR3 DNA sequence: TGCAGTGCTAGTCACCGGGAAGGTGTGAGCAATCAGCCCCAGCATTTT. Encoded protein: CSASHREGVSNQPQHF.

This clonotype was counted only a few times. The gene calls are TRBV7-3 and TRBJ2-7; the match to TRBD1 covers 9 bases. Per germline, CDR1 SGHTA and CDR2 FQGTGA. Trimming took 3 bases from V and 4 from J; bases not matched to a gene: 1. This CDR3 spans 13 amino acids. Written as DNA, the CDR3 is TGTGCCAGCAGCTTTGACAGGGGGTACGAGCAGTACTTC. This sequence encodes CASSFDRGYEQYF. The complete variable domain, with remaining parts taken from reference TRBV7-3 and TRBJ2-7, reads GAGVSQTPSNKVTEKGKYVELRCDPISGHTALYWYRQSLGQGPEFLIYFQGTGAADDSGLPNDRFFAVRPEGSVSTLKIQRTERGDSAVYLCASSFDRGYEQYFGPGTRLTVT.

This sequence joins TRBV7-9 and TRBJ1-4; the D gene is possibly TRBD1 (5 bases). This CDR3 has 14 residues. Trimming removed 5 bases from V and 5 bases from J, with 12 bases in between. Germline CDR1 reads SEHNR; CDR2 reads FQNEAQ (reference sequence). CDR3 region: CASSRAGLNEKLFF. CDR3 in DNA: TGTGCCAGCAGCCGAGCGGGACTCAATGAAAAACTGTTTTTT. The whole variable domain, filled in from reference TRBV7-9 and TRBJ1-4, reads DTGVSQNPRHKITKRGQNVTFRCDPISEHNRLYWYRQTLGQGPEFLTYFQNEAQLEKSRLLSDRFSAERPKGSFSTLEIQRTEQGDSAMYLCASSRAGLNEKLFFGSGTQLSVL.